Presented here are 8 T cell receptor beta chains from one specimen sequenced in a study of blood T cell repertoires in COVID-19. The data were produced by immunoSEQ multiplex PCR, yet TCRdb's version contains in-frame clones alone and is incomplete. The sample contains fewer than 350,000 clones, about 89% of which appear only once. Sequencing was carried out using peripheral blood. The source of these receptors is a woman in her forties or fifties who had recovered from COVID-19.

The rearrangement links TRBV6-2 or TRBV6-3 to TRBJ1-5; 9 bases match TRBD1. Germline CDR1 reads MNHEY; CDR2 reads SVGEGT. The CDR3 totals 14 residues. Trimming cost V 6 bases and J 7 bases; bases outside gene matches: 7. The CDR3 is CASSTGQGYQPQHF. The CDR3 coding sequence is TGTGCCAGCAGCACGGGACAGGGTTACCAGCCCCAGCATTTT.

This clone was detected only a few times. The J gene is TRBJ1-6, the V gene TRBV27; no clear D gene. The CDR3 covers 12 residues. Germline-derived CDR1 and CDR2 are MNHEY and SMNVEV (reference sequence). The ends were cut back, 8 bases at V and 6 bases at J, with 8 bases in the middle. The CDR3 DNA is TGTGCCAGCTCCAGCGGTAATTCACCCCTCCACTTT. This translates into CASSSGNSPLHF.

The chain has TRBV28 and TRBJ1-2; no definite D call. V lost 6 bases, J lost 7 bases, and 15 bases lay in between. Germline V lookup: CDR1 MDHEN, CDR2 SYDVKM. The CDR3 has 13 residues. As DNA, the CDR3 is TGTGCCAGCAGAGACGCGGTGGGTGGTGGCTACACCTTC. Translating it yields CASRDAVGGGYTF.

The chain combines TRBV4-3 with TRBJ2-7, with 7 nucleotides matching TRBD1. This CDR3 has 15 amino acids. Per germline, CDR1 LGHNA and CDR2 YSLEER. After removal of 3 bases from V and 5 bases from J, the junction contained 10 bases not matched to a gene. In DNA, the CDR3 is TGCGCCAGCAGCCAGGAGACAGGGTCTCTACACGAGCAGTACTTC. Residues: CASSQETGSLHEQYF.

This chain joins TRBV9 and TRBJ1-2; D unclear. The CDR3 sequence is 14 residues long. Trimming shortened V by 4 bases and J by 3 bases, and 13 bases separated the two germline ends. Germline CDR1 is SGDLS and CDR2 is YYNGEE. The CDR3 is CASSPSLVDYGYTF. The CDR3 DNA reads TGTGCCAGCAGCCCATCCTTAGTGGACTATGGCTACACCTTC.

V and J are TRBV30 and TRBJ1-4, with 8 nucleotides matching TRBD1. J lost 8 bases, V lost 7 bases, and 12 bases had no gene match. The CDR3 is 14 residues long. From germline, CDR1 is GTSNPN and CDR2 SVGIG (reference sequence). CDR3: CASTSDRVEEKLFF. The CDR3 DNA sequence: TGTGCCTCTACCTCGGACAGGGTGGAGGAAAAACTGTTTTTT.

The CDR3 loop reads CASSLVGQGSEKLFF. The CDR3, as DNA: TGTGCCAGCAGCTTAGTGGGACAGGGTAGCGAAAAACTGTTTTTT. The chain carries TRBV7-8 and TRBJ1-4; TRBD1 agrees at 9 bases. V dropped 1 base and J dropped 8; count of bases not matched to a gene: 5. The CDR3 is 15 residues long. Per the germline V gene, CDR1 is SGHVS and CDR2 is FQNEAQ. Combining the CDR3 with reference TRBV7-8 and TRBJ1-4 gives the whole variable domain GAGVSQSPRYKVAKRGQDVALRCDPISGHVSLFWYQQALGQGPEFLTYFQNEAQLDKSGLPSDRFFAERPEGSVSTLKIQRTQQEDSAVYLCASSLVGQGSEKLFFGSGTQLSVL.

The chain is built from TRBV28 and TRBJ1-2; tentatively, D is TRBD1 (6 bases). Per the germline V gene, CDR1 is MDHEN and CDR2 is SYDVKM. The CDR3 is made up of 16 amino acids. Trimming removed 4 bases at V and 2 bases at J, with 17 bases between. The CDR3 loop is CASSWTAPVANYGYTF. The CDR3, as DNA: TGTGCCAGCAGTTGGACAGCCCCAGTAGCGAACTATGGCTACACCTTC.